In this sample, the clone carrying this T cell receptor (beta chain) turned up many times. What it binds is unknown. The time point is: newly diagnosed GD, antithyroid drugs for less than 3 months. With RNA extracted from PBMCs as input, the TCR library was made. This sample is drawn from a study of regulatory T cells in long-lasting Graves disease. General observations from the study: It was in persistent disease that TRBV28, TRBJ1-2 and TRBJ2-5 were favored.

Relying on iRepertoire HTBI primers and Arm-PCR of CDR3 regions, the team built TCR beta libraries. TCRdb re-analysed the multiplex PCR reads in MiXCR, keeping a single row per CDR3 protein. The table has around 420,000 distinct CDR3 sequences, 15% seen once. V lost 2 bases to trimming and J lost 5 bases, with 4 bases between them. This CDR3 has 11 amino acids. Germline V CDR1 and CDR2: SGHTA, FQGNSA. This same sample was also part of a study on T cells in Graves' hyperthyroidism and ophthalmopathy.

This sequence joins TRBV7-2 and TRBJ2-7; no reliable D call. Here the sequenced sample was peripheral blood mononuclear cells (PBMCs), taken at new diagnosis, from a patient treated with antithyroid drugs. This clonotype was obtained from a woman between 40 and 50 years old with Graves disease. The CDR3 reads CASSLFDEQYF. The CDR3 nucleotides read TGTGCCAGCAGCTTATTCGACGAGCAGTACTTC.